This TCR beta chain was observed in a study of T cell responses to AZD1222 COVID-19 vaccine (dated by TCRdb to the early 2020s). Broadly, across the study: TCR sequencing was performed for more than 230 trial participants, of whom roughly 200 were given two doses of AZD1222 and around 25 were given two doses of MenACWY control vaccine. Trial participants were enrolled by age into subgroups of 18-55, 56-69 and 70-plus years, and around 150, 29 and 61 TCR-sequenced participants, respectively, were included in these subgroups.

Here is what the overall study found, with its caveats: Participants were mostly white British, with more females than males. The authors suggested clonal diversity may have been underestimated. Spike-specific TCR breadth and depth rose significantly after two AZD1222 doses compared with day 0 and with MenACWY recipients. The 56-69-year group was small, and its depth increase did not reach significance, likely because of low power. Conclusions about previously exposed vaccinees were limited because only six AZD1222 recipients were SARS-CoV-2 seropositive at baseline. Because no day 14 peak-response samples were available, repertoires were characterized only after the peak T cell response. Vaccine-associated CD4 TCRs spanned the whole spike protein, with dominant responses in regions 160-218 and 743-854. Nearly half of unique spike-specific TCRs reportedly recognized epitopes outside regions mutated in the B.1.351 and B.1.1.7 variants.

The label giving this sample's time point can be read as: about 28 days (+/-7) after the second vaccine dose. AZD1222 recipients given second doses at about 4 weeks or at about 12 weeks were pooled, since spike-specific TCR depth and breadth were not found to differ between the two schedules. Vaccinee samples came from UK trials COV001 and COV002, including a single-blind randomized controlled phase 2/3 trial of AZD1222 (ChAdOx1 nCoV-19) in healthy adults. Trial participant PBMC samples were collected at day 0 and day 28 after the second dose for TCRbeta chain sequencing. The germline V gene yields SGDLS for CDR1 and YYNGEE for CDR2. Trimming accounts for 3 bases at V and 3 bases at J, while the number of junction bases matched to no gene is 6. Its CDR3 holds 16 amino acids, cysteine through phenylalanine. Solely the CDR3 DNA is kept, with 48 bases framed from the first base. Only one count was recorded for this clone. What antigen it recognizes has not been identified. Qualities for individual bases were not recorded, and no much larger clone is one base off.

The CDR3 regions of human TCRbeta chains were analyzed by immunosequencing. Concerning the study's data processing: Repertoire TCRs were matched against a reference library of SARS-CoV-2-specific TCRs generated with the MIRA antigen-specificity platform. Breadth was defined as the fraction of unique TCRs that were SARS-CoV-2-associated, and depth was defined as the fraction of total T cells that were SARS-CoV-2-associated. Each spike-specific TCR was assigned to its reactive spike region and to a CD4 or CD8 class using the MIRA data. Log10-transformed breadth and depth values were compared by one-way ANOVA with Sidak's multiple comparisons tests. TCRdb mirrors the immuneACCESS table, restricted to in-frame sequences. Some clones are absent from its copies; in checked studies, under half trace to an unresolved V gene, and the reason for the others is unknown. That table gives V, J and clone size, and the DNA gave D and trimming. This sample has approximately 150,000 clones in its table, and roughly 91% of those were observed once. The top ten clonotypes cover 1.9% of the sample.

The chain couples TRBV9 to TRBJ2-6; 7 nucleotides in the junction match TRBD1. The sample in question was peripheral blood, obtained 28 days after the second AZD1222 dose. This clonotype originated in an adult who received the AZD1222 COVID-19 vaccine. The CDR3 region reads CASSADRVGGANVLTF. The sequenced DNA is TGTGCCAGCAGCGCAGACAGGGTTGGTGGGGCCAACGTCCTGACTTTC. The reference TRBV9 and TRBJ2-6 proteins fill in what lies around the CDR3, so the full variable domain reads DSGVTQTPKHLITATGQRVTLRCSPRSGDLSVYWYQQSLDQGLQFLIQYYNGEERAKGNILERFSAQQFPDLHSELNLSSLELGDSALYFCASSADRVGGANVLTFGAGSRLTVL.